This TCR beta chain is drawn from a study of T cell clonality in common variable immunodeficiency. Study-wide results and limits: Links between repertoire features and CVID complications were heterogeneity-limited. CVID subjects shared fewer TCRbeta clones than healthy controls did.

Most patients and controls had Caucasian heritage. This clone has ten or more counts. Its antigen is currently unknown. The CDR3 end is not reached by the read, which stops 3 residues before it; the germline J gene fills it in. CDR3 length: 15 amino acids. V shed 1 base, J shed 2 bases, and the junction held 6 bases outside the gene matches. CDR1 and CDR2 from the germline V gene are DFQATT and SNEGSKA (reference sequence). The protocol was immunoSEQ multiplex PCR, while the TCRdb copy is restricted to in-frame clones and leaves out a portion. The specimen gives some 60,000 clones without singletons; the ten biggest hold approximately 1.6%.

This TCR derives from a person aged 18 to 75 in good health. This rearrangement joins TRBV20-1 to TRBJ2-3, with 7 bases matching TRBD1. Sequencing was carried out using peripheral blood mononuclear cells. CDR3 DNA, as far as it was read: TGCAGTGCTAGAGCGGTGACAGGGAACACAGATACG. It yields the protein CSARAVTGNTDT. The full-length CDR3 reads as CSARAVTGNTDTQYF.